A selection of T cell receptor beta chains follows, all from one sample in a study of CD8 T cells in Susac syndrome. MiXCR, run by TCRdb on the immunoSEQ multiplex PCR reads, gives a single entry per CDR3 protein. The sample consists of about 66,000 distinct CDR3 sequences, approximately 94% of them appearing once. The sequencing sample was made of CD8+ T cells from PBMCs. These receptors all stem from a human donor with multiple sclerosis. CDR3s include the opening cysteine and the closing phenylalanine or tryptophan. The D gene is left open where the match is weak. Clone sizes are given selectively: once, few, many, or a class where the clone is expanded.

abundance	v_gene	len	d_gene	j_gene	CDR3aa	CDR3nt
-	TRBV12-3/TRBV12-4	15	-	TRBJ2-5	CASRFRDTFQETQYF	TGTGCCAGCAGATTTCGGGACACTTTCCAAGAGACCCAGTACTTC
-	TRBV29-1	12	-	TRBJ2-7	CSVEDFGGEQYF	TGCAGCGTTGAAGATTTTGGGGGCGAGCAGTACTTC
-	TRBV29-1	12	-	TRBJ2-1	CSVITNPNEQFF	TGCAGCGTGATCACAAACCCCAATGAGCAGTTCTTC
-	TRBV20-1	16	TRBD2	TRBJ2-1	CSARDRGLAGVNEQFF	TGCAGTGCTAGAGATAGGGGACTAGCGGGCGTAAATGAGCAGTTCTTC
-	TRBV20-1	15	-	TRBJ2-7	CSARPSGRSSYEQYF	TGCAGTGCTAGACCAAGCGGCAGGAGCTCCTACGAGCAGTACTTC
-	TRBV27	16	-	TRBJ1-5	CASSLFGNPGNQPQHF	TGTGCCAGCAGTTTATTTGGGAACCCGGGGAATCAGCCCCAGCATTTT
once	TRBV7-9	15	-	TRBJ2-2	CASSSGTIGTGELFF	TGTGCCAGCAGTTCCGGGACGATCGGCACCGGGGAGCTGTTTTTT
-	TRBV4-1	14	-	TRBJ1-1	CASSQIGRLAEAFF	TGCGCCAGCAGCCAAATCGGCAGGCTAGCTGAAGCTTTCTTT
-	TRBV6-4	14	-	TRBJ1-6	CASSEGSTNSPLHF	TGTGCCAGCAGTGAGGGGTCAACTAATTCACCCCTCCACTTT
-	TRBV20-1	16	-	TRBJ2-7	CSARDGRWGSPYEQYF	TGCAGTGCTAGAGATGGGCGATGGGGTAGCCCCTACGAGCAGTACTTC
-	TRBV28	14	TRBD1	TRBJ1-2	CASTEGQGARGYTF	TGTGCCAGCACCGAAGGACAGGGGGCACGGGGCTACACCTTC
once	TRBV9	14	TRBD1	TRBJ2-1	CASSAGQRIDEQFF	TGTGCCAGCAGCGCGGGACAGAGGATCGATGAGCAGTTCTTC
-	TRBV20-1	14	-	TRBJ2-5	CSARDPRAAETQYF	TGCAGTGCTAGAGATCCCCGGGCGGCGGAGACCCAGTACTTC
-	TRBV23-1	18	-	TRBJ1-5	CASSQSGRDPASNQPQHF	TGCGCCAGCAGTCAATCAGGCAGGGATCCCGCGAGCAATCAGCCCCAGCATTTT
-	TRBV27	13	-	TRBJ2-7	CASSPGDPHEQYF	TGTGCCAGCAGTCCGGGGGACCCCCACGAGCAGTACTTC
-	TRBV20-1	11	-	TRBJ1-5	CSATGDQPQHF	TGCAGTGCTACAGGGGACCAGCCCCAGCATTTT
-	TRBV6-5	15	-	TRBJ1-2	CASSAQPGVDYGYTF	TGTGCCAGCAGTGCCCAACCGGGAGTTGACTATGGCTACACCTTC
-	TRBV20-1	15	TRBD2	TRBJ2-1	CSARARAGGWNEQFF	TGCAGTGCTAGAGCCCGAGCGGGAGGATGGAATGAGCAGTTCTTC
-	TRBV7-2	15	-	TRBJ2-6	CASSLLNSGANVLTF	TGTGCCAGCAGCTTACTGAACTCTGGGGCCAACGTCCTGACTTTC
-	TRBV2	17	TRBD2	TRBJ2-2	CASSGRGLAVRRGELFF	TGTGCCAGCAGTGGTAGGGGACTAGCGGTCCGTAGGGGGGAGCTGTTTTTT
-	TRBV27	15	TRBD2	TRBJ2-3	CASSSTGGPLDTQYF	TGTGCCAGCAGTTCAACGGGAGGGCCTCTAGATACGCAGTATTTT
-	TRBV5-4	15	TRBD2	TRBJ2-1	CASSFWGGSYNEQFF	TGTGCCAGCAGCTTTTGGGGGGGCTCCTACAATGAGCAGTTCTTC
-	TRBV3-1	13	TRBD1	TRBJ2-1	CASEPGQGNEQFF	TGTGCCAGCGAGCCGGGACAGGGGAATGAGCAGTTCTTC
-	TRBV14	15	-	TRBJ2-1	CASSPQDSSYNEQFF	TGTGCCAGCAGCCCTCAGGATAGCTCCTACAATGAGCAGTTCTTC
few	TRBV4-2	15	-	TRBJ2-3	CASNPRTGSTDTQYF	TGTGCCAGCAATCCCCGGACTGGAAGCACAGATACGCAGTATTTT
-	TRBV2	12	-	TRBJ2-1	CASSYTDNEQFF	TGTGCCAGCAGCTATACGGACAATGAGCAGTTCTTC
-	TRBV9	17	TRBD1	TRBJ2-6	CASSVGGQGGGANVLTF	TGTGCCAGCAGCGTAGGGGGACAGGGTGGCGGGGCCAACGTCCTGACTTTC
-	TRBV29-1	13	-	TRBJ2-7	CSAGVDSSYEQYF	TGCAGCGCCGGAGTGGACAGCTCCTACGAGCAGTACTTC
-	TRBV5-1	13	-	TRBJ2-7	CASSLEVTHEQYF	TGCGCCAGCAGCTTGGAAGTCACCCACGAGCAGTACTTC
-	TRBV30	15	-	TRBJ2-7	CAWSTDGLISYEQYF	TGTGCCTGGAGTACCGACGGACTGATCTCCTACGAGCAGTACTTC
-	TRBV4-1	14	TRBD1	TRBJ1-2	CASSQVGDSGGYTF	TGCGCCAGCAGCCAAGTTGGGGACAGTGGTGGCTACACCTTC
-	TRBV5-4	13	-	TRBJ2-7	CASSFDRDYEQYF	TGTGCCAGCAGCTTTGACAGAGACTACGAGCAGTACTTC
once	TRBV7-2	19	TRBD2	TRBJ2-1	CASSLRASGIPSSYNEQFF	TGTGCCAGCAGCTTAAGAGCTAGCGGGATCCCCAGCTCCTACAATGAGCAGTTCTTC
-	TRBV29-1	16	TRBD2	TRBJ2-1	CSVAGLSGRDHNEQFF	TGCAGCGTCGCGGGCCTCAGCGGGAGGGACCACAATGAGCAGTTCTTC
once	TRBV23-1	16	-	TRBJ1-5	CASSPNARGCLSPSIF	-
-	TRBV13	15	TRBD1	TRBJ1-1	CASSLEGAENTEAFF	TGTGCCAGCAGCTTAGAGGGGGCCGAGAACACTGAAGCTTTCTTT
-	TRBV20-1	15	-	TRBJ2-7	CSARSGSTAYYEQYF	TGCAGTGCTCGCTCCGGGTCAACCGCTTACTACGAGCAGTACTTC
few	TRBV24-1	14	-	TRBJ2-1	CATSLARDYNEQFF	TGTGCCACCAGTCTCGCCAGGGATTACAATGAGCAGTTCTTC